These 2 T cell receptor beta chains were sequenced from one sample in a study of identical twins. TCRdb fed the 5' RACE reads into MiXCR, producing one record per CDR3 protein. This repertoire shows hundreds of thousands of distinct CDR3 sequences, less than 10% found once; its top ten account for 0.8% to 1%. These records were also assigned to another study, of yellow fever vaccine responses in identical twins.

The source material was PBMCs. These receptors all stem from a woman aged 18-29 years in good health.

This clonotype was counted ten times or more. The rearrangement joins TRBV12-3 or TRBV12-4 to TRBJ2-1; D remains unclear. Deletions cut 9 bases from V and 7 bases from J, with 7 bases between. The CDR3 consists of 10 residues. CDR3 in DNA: TGTGCCAGTCGGAAGAATGAGCAGTTCTTC. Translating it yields CASRKNEQFF.

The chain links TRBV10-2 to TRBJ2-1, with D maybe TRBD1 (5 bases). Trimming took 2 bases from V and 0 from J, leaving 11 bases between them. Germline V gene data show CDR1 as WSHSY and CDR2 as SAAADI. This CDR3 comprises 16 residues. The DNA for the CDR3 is TGCGCCAGCAGTGAGCCAACAGGTTCCTCCTACAATGAGCAGTTCTTC. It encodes CASSEPTGSSYNEQFF.